A single sample gave rise to the 25 T cell receptor beta chains below, sequenced in a study of blood T cell repertoires in COVID-19. Clones were read by immunoSEQ multiplex PCR, and TCRdb kept only the in-frame ones, dropping some. Counted here are about 440,000 clones, roughly 90% occurring once; the ten biggest clones make up about 4.3%. Sequencing was performed on peripheral blood. The receptors come from a woman aged 25 to 39 with acute or convalescent COVID-19.

This CDR3 is CASSQERGMAEAFF. The CDR3 region has the DNA TGTGCCAGCAGCCAAGAGCGGGGGATGGCTGAAGCTTTCTTT. J is TRBJ1-1 and V is TRBV3-1 (or the pseudogene TRBV3-2); D may be TRBD1 (5 bases). The CDR3 spans 14 residues. The germline CDR1 and CDR2 sequences are LGHDT and YNNKEL (reference sequence). Trimming left V 0 bases short and J 6 bases short, with 11 bases between.

This clone was counted ten times or more. This chain connects TRBV30 to TRBJ1-6; TRBD1 might be the D (6 bases). Trimming left V 4 bases short and J 4 bases short, with 11 bases between. Germline V gives CDR1 GTSNPN, CDR2 SVGIG (reference sequence). This CDR3 comprises 14 residues. The CDR3 nucleotides are TGTGCCTGGACTGAAACAGGGTATAATTCACCCCTCCACTTT. This gives the protein CAWTETGYNSPLHF.

The V and J genes are TRBV6-1 and TRBJ1-2; possibly TRBD1 for D (5 bases). Trimming removed 2 bases from V and 5 bases from J, with 15 bases in between. The germline V gene has CDR1 MNHNS and CDR2 SASEGT. The CDR3 totals 15 residues. This chain's CDR3 is CASSEFGGTPYGYTF. The CDR3 region has the DNA TGTGCCAGCAGTGAATTTGGCGGGACGCCGTATGGCTACACCTTC.

The chain joins TRBV13 to TRBJ2-7; 9 bases agree with TRBD2. This CDR3 has 13 residues. With V trimmed by 5 bases and J by 6 bases, 5 bases remained unmatched. Germline lookup yields CDR1 PRHDT and CDR2 FYEKMQ (reference sequence). The CDR3 loop reads CASSPGLAFEQYF. For the CDR3, the DNA is TGTGCCAGCAGCCCGGGACTAGCCTTCGAGCAGTACTTC.

The chain uses TRBV10-2 and TRBJ2-1; 10 bases are a match to TRBD2. The CDR3 totals 15 residues. The trim removed 5 bases at V and 5 bases at J, leaving 6 bases unmatched. In germline, CDR1 is WSHSY, CDR2 SAAADI. The CDR3 nucleotides are TGCGCCAGCAGTCCACTAGCGGGGTCAAACAATGAGCAGTTCTTC. Translated: CASSPLAGSNNEQFF.

The gene calls are TRBV4-1 and TRBJ1-2, with 9 bases lining up with TRBD1. The CDR3 runs to 15 residues. Germline CDR1 and CDR2: MGHRA and YSYEKL. V lost 3 bases to trimming and J lost 3 bases; unmatched junction nucleotides: 5. This chain's CDR3 is CASSQDRGVDYGYTF. DNA of the CDR3: TGCGCCAGCAGCCAGGACAGGGGTGTCGACTATGGCTACACCTTC.

V and J are TRBV30 and TRBJ2-3, with 7 bases matching TRBD1. CDR1 GTSNPN and CDR2 SVGIG come from the germline V gene (reference sequence). There are 15 residues in the CDR3. Trimming took 3 bases from V and 1 from J; bases not matched to a gene: 7. The CDR3 bases are TGTGCCTGGAGCCACAACAGGGGAGGCACAGATACGCAGTATTTT. Encoded protein: CAWSHNRGGTDTQYF.

This chain joins TRBV28 and TRBJ1-6; weak D call: TRBD1 (6 bases). The germline gives CDR1 MDHEN, CDR2 SYDVKM. Trimming pared 6 bases from V and 9 bases from J, leaving 15 bases between. The CDR3 has 14 amino acids. The CDR3 coding sequence is TGTGCCAGCAGATTAAGACAGGTGCCTTCACCCCTCCACTTT. The encoded protein is CASRLRQVPSPLHF.

The chain recombines TRBV28 with TRBJ1-1; tentatively, D is TRBD1 (6 bases). Germline V CDR1 and CDR2: MDHEN, SYDVKM. With 8 bases removed from V and 5 bases from J, the gap between germline ends came to 15 bases. The CDR3 has 13 residues. CDR3 amino acids: CASHGRGATEAFF. DNA of the CDR3: TGTGCCAGCCACGGCCGGGGGGCAACTGAAGCTTTCTTT.

The V and J genes are TRBV19 and TRBJ2-1; D may be TRBD1 (6 bases). Trimming cost V 0 bases and J 2 bases, with 8 bases left between them. The CDR3 has 15 residues. Germline-derived CDR1 and CDR2 are LNHDA and SQIVND (reference sequence). CDR3 sequence: CASSIEQGTYNEQFF. CDR3 coding DNA: TGTGCCAGTAGTATAGAACAGGGAACCTACAATGAGCAGTTCTTC.

The chain carries TRBV7-8 and TRBJ2-1; TRBD2 might be the D (6 bases). Trimming took 5 bases from V and 2 from J, leaving 16 bases between them. CDR3 size: 16 residues. Germline V lookup: CDR1 SGHVS, CDR2 FQNEAQ. The CDR3 DNA reads TGTGCCAGCAGCCCCCCCGGGTTAGCGGCCTACAATGAGCAGTTCTTC. Residues: CASSPPGLAAYNEQFF.

With respect to this clone: Other nucleotide sequences from this sample produce the same CDR3. The J gene is TRBJ1-5, the V gene TRBV28; D might be TRBD1 (5 bases). This CDR3 has 15 amino acids. CDR1 is MDHEN, CDR2 SYDVKM, per germline. Deletions cut 4 bases from V and 0 bases from J, with 10 bases between. As DNA, the CDR3 is TGTGCCAGCAGTTGGGGGGGGAATAGCAATCAGCCCCAGCATTTT. This encodes CASSWGGNSNQPQHF.

This clone was picked up one time. This chain uses TRBV6-5 with TRBJ2-2; D might be TRBD1 (6 bases). V was pared by 4 bases and J by 3 bases, with 12 bases between. The CDR3 spans 15 residues. From germline, CDR1 is MNHEY and CDR2 SVGAGI. CDR3 in amino acids: CASSSRQADTGELFF. In nucleotides, the CDR3 is TGTGCCAGCAGTTCTCGACAGGCCGACACCGGGGAGCTGTTTTTT.

The chain uses TRBV6-8 and TRBJ2-3, with 15 nucleotides matching TRBD2. In germline, CDR1 is MNHGY, CDR2 SAAAGT. Trimming took 5 bases from V and 3 from J; bases not matched to a gene: 3. This CDR3 region has 16 residues. The CDR3 sequence: CASSRTSGGETDTQYF. The CDR3 bases are TGTGCCAGCAGTCGGACTAGCGGGGGGGAAACAGATACGCAGTATTTT.

The chain couples TRBV24-1 to TRBJ2-1; D perhaps matches TRBD1 (6 bases). The V gene's germline CDR1 is KGHDR and CDR2 SFDVKD. The CDR3 has 12 amino acids. V gave up 3 bases and J gave up 10 bases, with 9 bases separating them. The CDR3 reads CATSDTGWEQFF. The CDR3 DNA sequence: TGTGCCACCAGTGATACAGGGTGGGAGCAGTTCTTC.

The CDR3 region has the DNA TGTGCCAGCAGCCAATCGCGGGGAATCGGGGAGCTGTTTTTT. Translation gives CASSQSRGIGELFF. The V call is TRBV4-2, the J call TRBJ2-2, with D tentatively TRBD2 (6 bases). The CDR3 spans 14 residues. Trimming left V 2 bases short and J 7 bases short, with 11 bases between. CDR1 is LGHNA and CDR2 is YNFKEQ in the germline V gene.

This chain joins TRBV7-9 and TRBJ2-3, with a tentative D call TRBD2 (6 bases). The V and J ends lost 0 bases and 4 bases respectively, with 14 bases between them. Germline CDR1 and CDR2: SEHNR and FQNEAQ (reference sequence). This CDR3 region has 16 residues. The CDR3 DNA is TGTGCCAGCAGCTTAGCGCTTGCGGGGAGACCAGATACGCAGTATTTT. This encodes CASSLALAGRPDTQYF.

The rearrangement uses TRBV29-1 and TRBJ2-5; TRBD2 might be the D (5 bases). CDR1 is SQVTM and CDR2 is ANQGSEA in the germline V gene. The CDR3 consists of 12 residues. V gave up 7 bases and J gave up 5 bases, with 14 bases separating them. CDR3 loop: CSARAEPETQYF. As DNA, the CDR3 is TGCAGCGCAAGAGCGGAGCCTGAGACCCAGTACTTC. The full variable domain, rest sourced from reference TRBV29-1 and TRBJ2-5, is SAVISQKPSRDICQRGTSLTIQCQVDSQVTMMFWYRQQPGQSLTLIATANQGSEATYESGFVIDKFPISRPNLTFSTLTVSNMSPEDSSIYLCSARAEPETQYFGPGTRLLVL.

About this clone: A much larger clone is a single base away; this may be a read error. The sample contains more than one DNA sequence encoding this CDR3. The chain recombines TRBV3-1 (or the pseudogene TRBV3-2) with TRBJ1-3; D ambiguous. The germline V gene encodes CDR1 LGHDT and CDR2 YNNKEL (reference sequence). V was clipped by 4 bases and J by 0 bases, with 4 bases between them. CDR3 length: 13 residues. In DNA, the CDR3 is TGTGCCAGCAGCCCCTCCTCTGGAAACACCATATATTTT. Translated: CASSPSSGNTIYF.

This clone was detected once. This chain links TRBV30 with TRBJ1-3, with D perhaps TRBD1 (6 bases). The CDR3 covers 15 residues. Germline CDR1 reads GTSNPN; CDR2 reads SVGIG (reference sequence). V was pared by 7 bases and J by 2 bases, with 18 bases between. Written as DNA, the CDR3 is TGTGCCTACAGACGGAGCCAGGGGACTGGAAACACCATATATTTT. It is translated as CAYRRSQGTGNTIYF. The whole variable domain, remainder taken from reference TRBV30 and TRBJ1-3, is SQTIHQWPATLVQPVGSPLSLECTVEGTSNPNLYWYRQAAGRGLQLLFYSVGIGQISSEVPQNLSASRPQDRQFILSSKKLLLSDSGFYLCAYRRSQGTGNTIYFGEGSWLTVV.

This clone appeared a few times. As DNA, the CDR3 is TGTGCCTGGAGTGTTCAGTCGGGGAGTCAGCCCCAGCATTTT. It encodes CAWSVQSGSQPQHF. J is TRBJ1-5 and V is TRBV30; no reliable D call. The V and J ends lost 0 bases and 6 bases respectively, with 12 bases between them. This CDR3 region has 14 residues. Germline V lookup: CDR1 GTSNPN, CDR2 SVGIG (reference sequence).

V and J are TRBV15 and TRBJ2-2, with a possible D match to TRBD1 (6 bases). The V gene lost 6 bases and the J gene lost 4 bases, with 18 bases spanning the gap. The CDR3 spans 16 residues. Germline V gives CDR1 LNHNV, CDR2 YYDKDF (reference sequence). The CDR3 protein is CATRPSRGWSTGELFF. In nucleotides, the CDR3 is TGTGCCACCAGGCCATCCAGGGGTTGGAGCACCGGGGAGCTGTTTTTT.

The rearrangement links TRBV27 to TRBJ2-1, with 7 bases aligning to TRBD2. CDR3 size: 15 residues. The germline V gene encodes CDR1 MNHEY and CDR2 SMNVEV (reference sequence). The V segment lost 5 bases and the J segment 0 bases; nucleotides outside the gene matches: 4. CDR3 bases: TGTGCCAGCAGTGGTAGCGGGTCCTCCTACAATGAGCAGTTCTTC. Its translation is CASSGSGSSYNEQFF.

This chain links TRBV9 with TRBJ2-1; 13 bases are shared with TRBD2. Germline V lookup: CDR1 SGDLS, CDR2 YYNGEE. Unmatched junction bases numbered 8, after V lost 1 base and J lost 4 bases. The CDR3 is 18 amino acids. CDR3 bases: TGTGCCAGCAGCGTATTAGGACTAGCGGGGGAAGCATACAATGAGCAGTTCTTC. This codes for CASSVLGLAGEAYNEQFF.

The chain's CDR3 is CAISDASGKPEQFF. The CDR3 coding sequence is TGTGCCATCAGTGATGCTAGCGGGAAACCCGAGCAGTTCTTC. The V call is TRBV10-3, the J call TRBJ2-1; 9 bases are shared with TRBD2. Germline CDR1 and CDR2: ENHRY and SYGVKD. The CDR3 runs to 14 residues. With 3 bases clipped from V and 10 bases from J, the junction kept 7 bases outside the gene matches.